This record covers a single T cell receptor (beta chain). The antigen is unknown. The data are from a study of cytomegalovirus exposure and HLA in healthy donors. The PCR was carried out with 60 Vbeta primers and 13 Jbeta primers. Clones were read by immunoSEQ multiplex PCR, and TCRdb kept only the in-frame ones, dropping some. The repertoire shows about 130,000 clones; the top ten hold more than 0.9%. Study-wide results and limits: High specificity and sensitivity for cytomegalovirus status were reported for the classifier. Associated with HLA alleles at 0.05 false discovery rate in a later analysis were some 18,000 TCR beta sequences.

Specimen: PBMCs. This sequence was found in a man between 18 and 35 years old in good health and CMV-seronegative.

The DNA of the CDR3 is TGTGCCAGCAGTTTCCCGGCCCTAGGTTACGAGCAGTACTTC. Protein sequence: CASSFPALGYEQYF. The chain uses TRBV28 and TRBJ2-7, with no clear D. V lost 3 bases and J lost 4, with 13 bases in between. The CDR3 is 14 amino acids. Germline-derived CDR1 and CDR2 are MDHEN and SYDVKM.